This TCR beta chain derives from a study of T cells in Graves' hyperthyroidism and ophthalmopathy. The V end lost 4 bases, the J end lost 0 bases, and 13 bases lay between the germline ends. The CDR3 has 15 residues. Germline-derived CDR1 and CDR2 are DFQATT and SNEGSKA (reference sequence). The CDR3 regions of TCR beta were amplified from RNA transcripts. The primer set for the first-round RT-PCR of the TCR CDR3 was HTBI. MiXCR, run by TCRdb on the multiplex PCR reads, gives a single entry per CDR3 protein. The sample shows 300,000 to 400,000 distinct CDR3 sequences, over 10% of them seen only once. This clonotype has only a few counts.

Sample: blood. The J gene is TRBJ1-3, the V gene TRBV20-1, with D hard to call. The sequence was collected from a woman under 30 with Graves' hyperthyroidism. CDR3 residues: CSAKVDASSGNTIYF. The CDR3 DNA follows: TGCAGTGCTAAAGTTGACGCCAGCTCTGGAAACACCATATATTTT.